The T cell receptor beta chain described here comes from a study of T cell repertoires in cytomegalovirus infection (dated by TCRdb to about 2019). For context, the study as a whole: Alongside well-studied HLA-B-restricted epitopes, the peptide stimulations were aimed at recently identified HLA-C-restricted CMV epitopes, whose presentation resists viral immunomodulation. The HLA type of each donor mattered for the analysis, because public TCR beta signatures pointed to carriage of CMV infection along with the matching HLA type.

The CDR1 and CDR2 encoded by the germline V gene are SGHVS and FQNEAQ. Spanning cysteine to phenylalanine, the CDR3 consists of 17 amino acids. Only the CDR3 region is kept as DNA, spanning 51 bases read in frame from base 1. Compared with germline, V lacks 5 bases and J lacks 3 bases; bases without a gene match: 10. Overall study outcomes, separate from this receptor: The ex vivo response was dominated by HLA-C-restricted CMV-specific TCR beta clonotypes, which also provided the single most frequent clonotype in two of eight donors. In both this cohort and an independent roughly 350-donor cohort, the cumulative frequency of public TCR beta family members distinguished carriers of CMV infection plus the relevant HLA type.

TCRdb shows the sequencer as Illumina HiSeq 1500. TCRdb reanalyzed the raw reads on its own, using fastp at Q25 for trimming and MiXCR for clone calling, and kept in-frame beta chains. Each entry is one CDR3 protein sequence, shown with its most common DNA and genes. This sample holds about 37,000 distinct CDR3 sequences; approximately 52% were observed only once. 75% to 95% of the sample comes from the top ten. As regards this clonotype: The antigen it binds to is not known. Base qualities are not at hand, and no much larger clone is one base apart.

This sample's treatment or condition label indicates: in vitro stimulation with specific CMV peptide epitopes to enrich CMV-specific T cells. The TCR comes from a human donor in good health (CMV status not recorded). Some clones in this sample may be carry-over from other donors' samples. This specimen consisted of CD8+ T cells from cultured PBMCs, obtained from culture after CMV antigen stimulation. The sequence is built from TRBV7-8 and TRBJ2-1; 10 central bases correspond to TRBD2. Here is the DNA: TGTGCCAGCAGCCCCCAGCGGACTAGCGGAAGCTACAATGAGCAGTTCTTC. Its coded protein is CASSPQRTSGSYNEQFF.